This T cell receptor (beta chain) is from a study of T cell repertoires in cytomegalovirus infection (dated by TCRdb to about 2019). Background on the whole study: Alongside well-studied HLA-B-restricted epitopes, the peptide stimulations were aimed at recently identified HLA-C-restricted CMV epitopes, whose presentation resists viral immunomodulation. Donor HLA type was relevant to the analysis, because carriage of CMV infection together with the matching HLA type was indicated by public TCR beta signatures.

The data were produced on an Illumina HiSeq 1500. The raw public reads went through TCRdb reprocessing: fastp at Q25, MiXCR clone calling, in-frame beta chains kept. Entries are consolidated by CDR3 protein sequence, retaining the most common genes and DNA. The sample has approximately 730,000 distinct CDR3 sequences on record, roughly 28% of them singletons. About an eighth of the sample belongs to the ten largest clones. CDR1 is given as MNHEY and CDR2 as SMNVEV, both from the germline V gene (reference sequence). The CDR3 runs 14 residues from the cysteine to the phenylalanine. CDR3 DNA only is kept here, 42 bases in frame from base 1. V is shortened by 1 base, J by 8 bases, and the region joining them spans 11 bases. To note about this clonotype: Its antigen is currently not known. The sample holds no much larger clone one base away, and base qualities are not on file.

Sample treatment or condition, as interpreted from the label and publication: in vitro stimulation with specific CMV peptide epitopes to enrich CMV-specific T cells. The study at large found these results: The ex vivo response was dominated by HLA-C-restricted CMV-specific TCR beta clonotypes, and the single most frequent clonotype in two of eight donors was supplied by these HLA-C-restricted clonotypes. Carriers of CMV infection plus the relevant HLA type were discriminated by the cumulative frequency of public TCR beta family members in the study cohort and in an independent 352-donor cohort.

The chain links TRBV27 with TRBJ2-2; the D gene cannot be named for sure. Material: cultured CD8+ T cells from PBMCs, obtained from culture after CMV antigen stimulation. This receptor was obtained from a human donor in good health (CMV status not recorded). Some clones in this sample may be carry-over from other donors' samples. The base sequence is TGTGCCAGCAGTTTATTACGTAGGTCAGGGGAGCTGTTTTTT. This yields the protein CASSLLRRSGELFF.